This TCR beta chain derives from a study of T-cell memory formation after mild COVID-19. TCRdb re-analysed the 5' RACE reads in MiXCR, keeping a single row per CDR3 protein. Counted here are hundreds of thousands of distinct CDR3 sequences, approximately 23% occurring once; the ten biggest clones make up approximately 13%. The CDR3 loop spans 15 amino acids. The ends were cut back, 6 bases at V and 1 base at J, with 14 bases in the middle. Looked up from germline, CDR1 is MGHRA and CDR2 is YSYEKL. The sample holds a few counts of this clonotype. This chain links TRBV4-1 with TRBJ2-3; possibly TRBD1 or TRBD2 for D (5 bases each). Sequenced sample: PBMCs or a T cell subset sorted from them (not recorded which). The clonotype was recovered from an adult woman who had mild COVID-19 (a few samples of this study predate the infection). Cell type and time point are not known. Here the CDR3 reads CASSRGDRGTDTQYF. The CDR3 DNA reads as TGCGCCAGCAGTCGAGGGGATCGTGGCACAGATACGCAGTATTTT.